Here is one T cell receptor (beta chain) with its context. Its antigen specificity is not known. Per-base qualities were not stored, and no clone one base away is much larger. TCRbeta CDR3 regions were amplified from genomic DNA by means of the immunoSEQ Assay, a bias-controlled multiplex PCR. Per the authors' processing: The number of nucleated cells in each sample was estimated from the amplification of reference gene primers within the assay. To quantify the absolute abundance of each unique TCRbeta CDR3 rearrangement, sequence reads were collapsed and filtered. For each sample, productive Simpson clonality was calculated as the square root of Simpson's diversity index across productive rearrangements. TCRdb's version of the immuneACCESS table is confined to in-frame rearrangements and falls short of the full clone set. An unresolved V gene accounts for under half of the shortfall where checked; the remainder is of unknown origin. The DNA was the basis for D and trimming; V, J and clone size are from that table. The sample records more than 90,000 clones, roughly 81% of which are singletons. Of the sample, approximately 1.5% is held by the ten largest clones.

This entry comes from a study of blood T cell repertoires in COVID-19 (dated by TCRdb to about 2020). Background on the whole study: Samples covering the acute and convalescent phases of COVID-19 were provided by collaborators in the United States, Italy and Spain. The prospective study material was composed of cDNA or gDNA derived from T cells, B-cell-depleted T cells, or PBMCs. Subjects who had been exposed to COVID-19, were actively infected with it, or had recovered from it provided the deeply sampled blood TCRbeta repertoires that made up the dataset. The repertoires were released in a freely available public database intended as a resource for research on the immune response to SARS-CoV-2. Samples were obtained from the ongoing ImmuneRACE study (first 160 participants) and from approximately 1,200 subjects provided by 6 global collaborators. A de-identified subject ID, COVID-19 status, age in years and sex were almost always included in the sample metadata. Where HLA class I and class II types were available, the types were taken from metadata supplied by the sample provider, not from assay-based typing.

Each collaborating institution followed its own protocols to collect whole blood in K2EDTA tubes. Collaborator samples were shipped for TCRbeta analysis as frozen whole blood, isolated PBMCs, or DNA extracted from either sample type. What the research found in general, with its limitations: The quantity of clinical and demographic metadata differed by source and by participant and was supplied without curation.

V lost 5 bases and J lost 3 bases, and the count of bases not matched to a germline gene is 5. CDR1 and CDR2 are read off the germline V gene as SGHTA and FQGNSA. Inclusive of the bounding cysteine and phenylalanine, the CDR3 is 14 residues long. CDR3 DNA only is kept here, 42 bases in frame from base 1. This clonotype was sampled from a man aged 35-49 years with acute or convalescent COVID-19. The rearranged segments are TRBV7-2 and TRBJ2-7, with TRBD2 matching 9 junction bases. Input material: peripheral blood. In nucleotide form, the sequence is TGTGCCAGCAGCCCGGGACTAGCCGGCTACGAGCAGTACTTC. The encoded protein is CASSPGLAGYEQYF.